These T cell receptor beta chains were read from a single sample in a study of Ad26.COV2.S vaccination and SARS-CoV-2 variants. Profiled with immunoSEQ multiplex PCR; TCRdb holds only in-frame clones, not every one. This table has about 390,000 clones, 80% to 95% appearing once. Sequencing was performed on peripheral blood, taken in a trial of Ad26.COV2.S vaccine versus placebo. Receptors were obtained from a person between 18 and 65 years old who received the Ad26.COV2.S COVID-19 vaccine or a placebo. The CDR3 runs from the conserved cysteine through the conserved F or W. A D gene is named only where the DNA matches it firmly. The listing skips clone size in some rows; elsewhere it reads once, few, many or a size class.

V,J,D,size,DNA,CDR3
TRBV3-1/TRBV3-2,TRBJ2-3,TRBD1,.,TGTGCCAGCAGCCAAGAGGGCAGGGGGCGAGATACGCAGTATTTT,CASSQEGRGRDTQYF
TRBV27,TRBJ2-2,.,.,TGTGCCAGCAGTTTGGGACTTGTTTATGTCGGGGAGCTGTTTTTT,CASSLGLVYVGELFF
TRBV5-6,TRBJ2-3,TRBD2,once,TGTGCCAGCAGCCAGCCCTTAATAGCGGGGGCCCGCGGGCATACGCAGTATTTT,CASSQPLIAGARGHTQYF
TRBV6-4,TRBJ2-5,TRBD2,.,TGTGCCAGCAGTGACTCTAGCGGGGGCCAAGAGACCCAGTACTTC,CASSDSSGGQETQYF
TRBV28,TRBJ2-7,TRBD2,.,TGTGCCAGCAGTTCACCTAATAGCGGGGGGCCCTCATTTGGCCCCGAGCAGTACTTC,CASSSPNSGGPSFGPEQYF
TRBV4-3,TRBJ1-5,.,.,TGCGCCAGCAGCCAAGAGTTGAGGCAGGGCCATCAGCCCCAGCATTTT,CASSQELRQGHQPQHF
TRBV16,TRBJ1-1,.,.,TGTGCCAGCAGCCAATCACCCATGAACACTGAAGCTTTCTTT,CASSQSPMNTEAFF
TRBV4-1,TRBJ2-1,.,.,TGCGCCAGCAGCCTGGTCCCCTACAATGAGCAGTTCTTC,CASSLVPYNEQFF
TRBV6-2/TRBV6-3,TRBJ1-2,TRBD1,.,TGTGCCAGCAGCACCACGGGACAGGCCAGGGGCTATGGCTACACCTTC,CASSTTGQARGYGYTF
TRBV5-4,TRBJ1-1,TRBD1,.,TGTGCCAGCAGCTTAAGGACAGGGGGCCCGTCTGGAGCTTTCTTT,CASSLRTGGPSGAFF
TRBV9,TRBJ1-1,.,.,TGTGCCAGCAGCGTAGTCGGCAGGATAGAGACGGAAGCTTTCTTT,CASSVVGRIETEAFF
TRBV19,TRBJ2-1,.,.,TGTGCCAGTAGTATGGGGCGGAGTACAGGTGAGCAGTTCTTC,CASSMGRSTGEQFF
TRBV6-5,TRBJ2-1,.,.,TGTGCCAGCAGTTGGGGATATGGGACAGAGCAGTTCTTC,CASSWGYGTEQFF
TRBV7-2,TRBJ2-7,TRBD1,.,TGTGCCAGCAGCGCGAGACAGGGATCCTACGAGCAGTACTTC,CASSARQGSYEQYF
TRBV28,TRBJ1-3,TRBD1,once,TGTGCCAGCAGATGGGACAGGGGTGGAAACACCATATATTTT,CASRWDRGGNTIYF
TRBV6-5,TRBJ2-7,.,.,TGTGCCCACGGACAGTTCGGAGAGCAGTACTTC,CAHGQFGEQYF
TRBV10-3,TRBJ2-7,TRBD2,.,TGTGCCACAGCCGGACTAGCGCAGGTCGAGCAGTACTTC,CATAGLAQVEQYF
TRBV10-3,TRBJ1-1,.,.,TGTGCCACCGGGGAAGTCACTGAAGCTTTCTTT,CATGEVTEAFF
TRBV15,TRBJ1-1,.,.,TGTGCCACCAGCAGAGATCTGGGTCCGTACACTGAAGCTTTCTTT,CATSRDLGPYTEAFF
TRBV4-1,TRBJ2-1,TRBD1,.,TGCGCCAGCAGCCAAGGTCCTAGGGGGCTGGGGAATGAGCAGTTCTTC,CASSQGPRGLGNEQFF
TRBV7-9,TRBJ1-1,TRBD1,.,TGTGCCAGCAGCCCGACAGGGTCGGCTTTCTTT,CASSPTGSAFF
TRBV7-9,TRBJ2-1,.,.,TGTGCCAGCAGCTTCGTAGTGGTCGGGGGCTACTACAATGAGCAGTTCTTC,CASSFVVVGGYYNEQFF
TRBV28,TRBJ2-7,TRBD2,.,TGTGCCATCGGCGGGGGGTCTCCCTACGAGCAGTACTTC,CAIGGGSPYEQYF
TRBV9,TRBJ1-6,.,once,TGTGCCAGCAGCGTGAGTGGGGGGAATTCACCCCTCCACTTT,CASSVSGGNSPLHF
TRBV11-2,TRBJ2-3,TRBD2,.,TGTGCCAGCAGCTTCCGGGTGATAGCGGGGGACGTGGGTGATACGCAGTATTTT,CASSFRVIAGDVGDTQYF
TRBV10-3,TRBJ1-2,TRBD1,.,TGTGCCATCAGTGAGTCTTCGACAGGGACAGGCTACACCTTC,CAISESSTGTGYTF
TRBV7-9,TRBJ2-7,.,.,TGTGCCAGCAGCGCCATCCCGTCCGGGCACGAGCAGTACTTC,CASSAIPSGHEQYF
TRBV4-3,TRBJ2-2,.,.,TGCGCCAGCAGCCAAACGGGGCTCCCCACCGGGGAGCTGTTTTTT,CASSQTGLPTGELFF
TRBV19,TRBJ2-7,.,.,TGTGCCAGTAGTTTCAGGGAAGGGTACGAGCAGTACTTC,CASSFREGYEQYF
TRBV5-4,TRBJ2-5,TRBD2,.,TGTGCCAGCAGCTTGGGGGGACTAGCGGGGGTACTCCAAGAGACCCAGTACTTC,CASSLGGLAGVLQETQYF
TRBV28,TRBJ2-2,.,.,TGTGCCAGCATTCTGCAGGGCACCGGGGAGCTGTTTTTT,CASILQGTGELFF
TRBV19,TRBJ1-2,TRBD1,.,TGTGCCAGTATTGAGACAGGGGGCCTCCATGGCTATGGCTACACCTTC,CASIETGGLHGYGYTF
TRBV30,TRBJ2-5,TRBD2,.,TGTGCCTGGACCCCATCACGACTAGCGGGTCCACAAGAGACCCAGTACTTC,CAWTPSRLAGPQETQYF
TRBV6-4,TRBJ2-1,.,once,TGTGCCAGCAGTGACCTAGGGGGGGGTGATGAGCAGTTCTTC,CASSDLGGGDEQFF
TRBV28,TRBJ2-3,.,.,TGTGCCAGCAGTCCCCCGTGGGGCCGTGGCACAGATACGCAGTATTTT,CASSPPWGRGTDTQYF
TRBV6-2/TRBV6-3,TRBJ1-5,.,.,TGTGCCAGCAGTAGCAAAATGGGCAATCAGCCCCAGCATTTT,CASSSKMGNQPQHF